A single sample is the source of the 27 T cell receptor beta chains below, sequenced in a study of CD8 T cells in Susac syndrome. Reverse transcription of roughly 0.5 to 1 ug RNA used random hexamers. TCRdb used MiXCR to reprocess the immunoSEQ multiplex PCR reads, holding one entry per CDR3 protein. Found here are 130,000 or so distinct CDR3 sequences, around 96% of them singletons; the top ten hold approximately 0.11%. The sample comprised CD4+ T cells from PBMCs. The receptor source for this set is a human donor with multiple sclerosis.

The chain joins TRBV29-1 to TRBJ2-3; a possible D gene is TRBD1 (5 bases). This CDR3 has 13 amino acids. Between the trimmed V and J ends, which lost 2 bases and 7 bases, there was a span of 13 bases. Germline CDR1 SQVTM, CDR2 ANQGSEA. CDR3: CSVEPPPGNTQYF. The CDR3 region has the DNA TGCAGCGTTGAACCACCGCCAGGGAATACGCAGTATTTT.

The gene calls are TRBV6-5 and TRBJ1-1, with TRBD1 matching over 7 bases. CDR3 size: 14 residues. Germline V CDR1 and CDR2: MNHEY, SVGAGI. J gave up 4 bases and V 7 bases, and 9 bases lay outside the gene matches. CDR3 coding DNA: TGTGCCAGCACCAAGGACAGGAGAAGCACTGAAGCTTTCTTT. This translates into CASTKDRRSTEAFF.

CDR3 region: CASSLGTGRLLDTQYF. CDR3 in DNA: TGCGCCAGCAGCCTCGGGACAGGGCGGTTATTGGATACGCAGTATTTT. The chain couples TRBV5-1 to TRBJ2-3, with 9 nucleotides matching TRBD1. Trimming removed 4 bases from V and 6 bases from J; junction bases left unmatched: 12. The CDR3 covers 16 residues. Germline CDR1 and CDR2: SGHRS and YFSETQ.

This clonotype was seen only once. The chain is built from TRBV12-3 or TRBV12-4 and TRBJ2-5, with 8 bases lining up with TRBD1. With V trimmed by 6 bases and J by 5 bases, 8 bases remained unmatched. This CDR3 is 14 amino acids long. The CDR3 region has the DNA TGTGCCAGCAGACGGACAGGGAGGAGCGAGACCCAGTACTTC. Translation gives CASRRTGRSETQYF.

The rearrangement uses TRBV5-1 and TRBJ2-5; TRBD2 is a possible D gene (6 bases). This CDR3 is 15 amino acids long. The germline V gene has CDR1 SGHRS and CDR2 YFSETQ. Trimming stripped 0 bases from V and 5 bases from J, with 14 bases between. The CDR3 region has the DNA TGCGCCAGCAGCTTGGCTTTGGCGGGACCCGAGACCCAGTACTTC. This codes for CASSLALAGPETQYF.

The V gene is TRBV12-3 or TRBV12-4, the J gene TRBJ2-3; possibly TRBD1 for D (5 bases). Trimming took 5 bases from V and 2 from J, leaving 11 bases between them. The CDR3 has 14 residues. The CDR3 loop is CASSRQTLTDTQYF. The CDR3 nucleotides are TGTGCCAGCAGTCGACAGACGCTCACAGATACGCAGTATTTT.

V gene TRBV7-2 combines with J gene TRBJ2-7; D is unclear. Trimming pared 2 bases from V and 12 bases from J, leaving 11 bases between. Germline V CDR1 and CDR2: SGHTA, FQGNSA. CDR3 size: 11 residues. CDR3 loop: CASSLSQVLYF. Written as DNA, the CDR3 is TGTGCCAGCAGCTTATCGCAGGTCCTGTACTTC.

The chain uses TRBV3-1 and TRBJ1-1; D is ambiguous. Germline CDR1 and CDR2: LGHDT and YNNKEL (reference sequence). Trimming removed 3 bases from V and 1 base from J, with 6 bases in between. The CDR3 has 13 amino acids. DNA of the CDR3: TGTGCCAGCAGCCATTGGGGGAACACTGAAGCTTTCTTT. Translation gives CASSHWGNTEAFF. Combining the CDR3 with reference TRBV3-1 and TRBJ1-1 gives the whole variable domain DTAVSQTPKYLVTQMGNDKSIKCEQNLGHDTMYWYKQDSKKFLKIMFSYNNKELIINETVPNRFSPKSPDKAHLNLHINSLELGDSAVYFCASSHWGNTEAFFGQGTRLTVV.

This chain links TRBV12-3 or TRBV12-4 with TRBJ1-2, with D possibly matching TRBD1 (6 bases). V gave up 5 bases and J gave up 3 bases, with 13 bases separating them. The CDR3 is made up of 14 amino acids. In nucleotides, the CDR3 is TGTGCCAGCAGTCCACAGACAGGCCACTATGGCTACACCTTC. The encoded protein is CASSPQTGHYGYTF.

V is TRBV12-3 or TRBV12-4 and J is TRBJ2-1, with TRBD2 matching over 11 bases. With 6 bases clipped from V and 9 bases from J, the junction kept 7 bases outside the gene matches. The CDR3 sequence is 14 residues long. CDR3 nucleotides: TGTGCCAGCAGGATAGCGGGGGGGAATGGTGAGCAGTTCTTC. This codes for CASRIAGGNGEQFF.

The CDR3 region is CASSSPDRGPNTEAFF. The CDR3 nucleotides are TGTGCCAGCAGTTCGCCCGACAGGGGCCCGAACACTGAAGCTTTCTTT. J is TRBJ1-1 and V is TRBV27; 8 bases map to TRBD1. The CDR3 totals 16 residues. Trimming at V came to 4 bases and at J to 1 base, leaving 8 bases not matched to a gene. The germline V gene encodes CDR1 MNHEY and CDR2 SMNVEV (reference sequence).

The J gene is TRBJ1-5, the V gene TRBV20-1; D possibly corresponds to TRBD1 (5 bases). The CDR3 is 16 amino acids. V shed 0 bases and J shed 1 base, with 13 bases lying between them. The germline gives CDR1 DFQATT, CDR2 SNEGSKA (reference sequence). In DNA form, the CDR3 reads TGCAGTGCTAGAGATGTAGACAGACAAAGCAATCAGCCCCAGCATTTT. It is translated as CSARDVDRQSNQPQHF.

This sequence joins TRBV12-3 or TRBV12-4 and TRBJ2-2; either TRBD1 or TRBD2 may supply D (5 bases each). V was shortened by 2 bases and J by 8 bases, with 9 bases between the two germline ends. The CDR3 is made up of 13 amino acids. This CDR3 reads CASSLTGRGELFF. CDR3 bases: TGTGCCAGCAGTTTAACGGGGCGGGGGGAGCTGTTTTTT.

In this sample, this clonotype turned up once. This chain uses TRBV5-1 with TRBJ2-6; the D is unclear. V dropped 2 bases and J dropped 0 bases, with 6 bases sitting between them. The germline V gene encodes CDR1 SGHRS and CDR2 YFSETQ. CDR3 size: 15 residues. The CDR3 bases are TGCGCCAGCAGCTTTGAGAGCTCTGGGGCCAACGTCCTGACTTTC. The encoded protein is CASSFESSGANVLTF.

The J gene is TRBJ2-1, the V gene TRBV7-6; 11 nucleotides match TRBD2. Germline values: CDR1 SGHVS, CDR2 FNYEAQ. This CDR3 spans 15 amino acids. Losses at the gene ends were 6 bases for V and 6 bases for J; bases not matched to a gene: 7. The CDR3 reads CASRDSGRASNEQFF. DNA of the CDR3: TGTGCCAGCAGAGATAGCGGGAGGGCGTCCAATGAGCAGTTCTTC.

The chain recombines TRBV20-1 with TRBJ2-6; TRBD1 might be the D (6 bases). This CDR3 is 14 amino acids long. V lost 6 bases to trimming and J lost 4 bases, with 13 bases between them. Germline V gives CDR1 DFQATT, CDR2 SNEGSKA (reference sequence). The CDR3 loop is CSASRGSGANVLTF. The DNA for the CDR3 is TGCAGTGCCTCCAGGGGATCCGGGGCCAACGTCCTGACTTTC.

J is TRBJ2-1 and V is TRBV29-1; D is undetermined. Trimming shortened V by 3 bases and J by 1 base, and 19 bases separated the two germline ends. CDR1 SQVTM and CDR2 ANQGSEA come from the germline V gene. The CDR3 contains 17 residues. The CDR3: CSVEIGVKSASYNEQFF. The CDR3 region has the DNA TGCAGCGTTGAGATTGGCGTCAAATCGGCATCCTACAATGAGCAGTTCTTC.

The chain is built from TRBV9 and TRBJ2-7; D not certain. The length of the CDR3 is 12 residues. Germline V gene lookup returns CDR1 SGDLS and CDR2 YYNGEE. V was trimmed by 4 bases and J by 7 bases, leaving 12 bases between them. This CDR3 is CASSSSSLEQYF. The CDR3 DNA reads TGTGCCAGCAGCTCGTCTAGTTTGGAGCAGTACTTC.

The chain links TRBV11-1 to TRBJ1-1; D remains unclear. In germline, CDR1 is SGHAT, CDR2 FQDESV (reference sequence). The CDR3 loop spans 12 amino acids. Trimming cost V 3 bases and J 0 bases, with 2 bases left between them. The CDR3 sequence: CASSFMNTEAFF. In DNA, the CDR3 is TGTGCCAGCAGCTTTATGAACACTGAAGCTTTCTTT.

The chain combines TRBV29-1 with TRBJ2-1; TRBD2 agrees at 9 bases. Trimming at V came to 4 bases and at J to 9 bases, leaving 7 bases not matched to a gene. This CDR3 contains 13 residues. The V gene's germline CDR1 is SQVTM and CDR2 ANQGSEA. In DNA, the CDR3 is TGCAGCGTTGCAAACATGCGGGGGGGTGAGCAGTTCTTC. The encoded protein is CSVANMRGGEQFF.

The rearrangement uses TRBV7-2 and TRBJ2-2; 10 positions match TRBD1. The length of the CDR3 is 16 residues. Looked up from germline, CDR1 is SGHTA and CDR2 is FQGNSA. V lost 5 bases to trimming and J lost 5 bases; unmatched junction nucleotides: 8. The DNA of the CDR3 is TGTGCCAGCAGCCGAGGCGGGACAGGGGAGACCGGGGAGCTGTTTTTT. Translated, it gives CASSRGGTGETGELFF.

This chain connects TRBV14 to TRBJ2-7; D perhaps matches TRBD1 (6 bases). The CDR3 spans 13 residues. V lost 8 bases and J lost 1, with 12 bases in between. Germline V CDR1 and CDR2: SGHDN, FVKESK. CDR3: CASGGQLSYEQYF. DNA of the CDR3: TGTGCCAGCGGGGGACAACTATCCTACGAGCAGTACTTC.

The CDR3 DNA reads as TGTGCCAGCAGCTTCCAGTTGGGGGACACTGAAGCTTTCTTT. Residues: CASSFQLGDTEAFF. The V and J genes are TRBV9 and TRBJ1-1; possibly TRBD1 for D (5 bases). The CDR3 has 14 residues. The V and J ends lost 4 bases and 3 bases respectively, with 13 bases between them. The germline V gene has CDR1 SGDLS and CDR2 YYNGEE.

The V and J genes are TRBV7-2 and TRBJ2-2; 11 bases match TRBD2. The CDR3 length is 14 residues. CDR1 and CDR2 (germline): SGHTA, FQGNSA. Trimming removed 8 bases from V and 5 bases from J; junction bases left unmatched: 4. The CDR3, as DNA: TGTGCCAGCGGATCTAGCGGGGGGACCGGGGAGCTGTTTTTT. The encoded protein is CASGSSGGTGELFF.

J is TRBJ2-1 and V is TRBV9, with 8 bases matching TRBD2. With 0 bases clipped from V and 7 bases from J, the junction kept 6 bases outside the gene matches. The CDR3 totals 15 residues. The V gene's germline CDR1 is SGDLS and CDR2 YYNGEE. DNA of the CDR3: TGTGCCAGCAGCGTAGCGGGAGGGCCCCAAAATGAGCAGTTCTTC. The encoded protein is CASSVAGGPQNEQFF.

This CDR3 reads CASSPGTAYYGYTF. As DNA, the CDR3 is TGTGCCAGCAGCCCGGGGACAGCTTACTATGGCTACACCTTC. This chain joins TRBV3-1 and TRBJ1-2; 7 bases align to TRBD1. Trimming at V came to 4 bases and at J to 3 bases, leaving 5 bases not matched to a gene. In germline, CDR1 is LGHDT, CDR2 YNNKEL (reference sequence). The CDR3 is 14 amino acids.

Only one count was recorded for this clonotype. The rearrangement uses TRBV20-1 and TRBJ2-1, with 12 bases identical to TRBD1. J was trimmed by 6 bases and V by 1 base; bases with no gene match: 4. The germline gives CDR1 DFQATT, CDR2 SNEGSKA (reference sequence). CDR3 length: 15 amino acids. CDR3 residues: CSARGDRGLGNEQFF. For the CDR3, the DNA is TGCAGTGCTAGAGGGGACAGGGGGCTTGGCAATGAGCAGTTCTTC.